Presented here are 11 T cell receptor beta chains from one specimen sequenced in a study of blood T cell repertoires in COVID-19 (dated by TCRdb to the early 2020s). The library was prepared using the immunoSEQ multiplex PCR assay. TCRdb carries this immuneACCESS record with in-frame sequences only. Its versions omit some clonotypes, under half of them owing to an unresolved V gene in the studies checked, with the rest unexplained. The table for this sample lists under 250,000 clones; about four fifths of them were counted only once. The ten largest clones add up to around 3.4% of the sample. Sequencing was carried out using PBMCs or T cells enriched from blood (not recorded which). The receptors were gathered from a woman in her fifties or sixties who had recovered from COVID-19.

The gene calls are TRBV27 and TRBJ1-5; D gene uncertain. Germline V gene data show CDR1 as MNHEY and CDR2 as SMNVEV (reference sequence). V was cut by 2 bases and J by 3 bases, with 14 bases left in between. CDR3 length equals 16 residues. The CDR3 nucleotides read TGTGCCAGCAGTTTACTCTCGGGAGGGCTCAATCAGCCCCAGCATTTT. This gives the protein CASSLLSGGLNQPQHF.

This sequence joins TRBV2 and TRBJ1-5; tentatively, D is TRBD1 (6 bases). This CDR3 has 15 amino acids. Trimming stripped 4 bases from V and 5 bases from J, with 15 bases between. Germline V gene lookup returns CDR1 SNHLY and CDR2 FYNNEI. The CDR3 reads CASSVTGWSDQPQHF. For the CDR3, the DNA is TGTGCCAGCAGTGTCACAGGGTGGAGTGATCAGCCCCAGCATTTT.

Here the CDR3 reads CAISDPTGGNQPQHF. The CDR3 bases are TGTGCCATCAGTGACCCGACAGGGGGCAATCAGCCCCAGCATTTT. The V call is TRBV10-3, the J call TRBJ1-5, with 8 positions matching TRBD1. The CDR3 has 15 amino acids. The germline V gene has CDR1 ENHRY and CDR2 SYGVKD. The V gene end was trimmed by 3 bases and the J gene end by 2 bases; junction bases not matched to a gene: 3.

The chain couples TRBV11-3 to TRBJ2-1; 7 positions agree with TRBD1. This CDR3 contains 14 residues. Unmatched junction bases numbered 3, after V lost 4 bases and J lost 3 bases. CDR1 and CDR2 from the germline V gene are SGHNT and YENEEA. The CDR3 region is CASSSRDSYNEQFF. As DNA, the CDR3 is TGTGCCAGCAGCTCTCGGGACAGCTACAATGAGCAGTTCTTC.

The rearrangement links TRBV6-5 to TRBJ1-1; no definite D call. The V gene lost 7 bases and the J gene lost 6 bases, with 15 bases spanning the gap. This CDR3 is 13 amino acids long. The germline V gene encodes CDR1 MNHEY and CDR2 SVGAGI. Written as DNA, the CDR3 is TGTGCCAGCACCCCTTGGCCGGACTCTGAAGCTTTCTTT. This codes for CASTPWPDSEAFF.

This clone was counted once. The chain joins TRBV30 to TRBJ1-1; D is possibly TRBD1 (6 bases). Trimming removed 1 base at V and 1 base at J, with 7 bases between. The CDR3 loop spans 13 amino acids. Germline CDR1 is GTSNPN and CDR2 is SVGIG (reference sequence). CDR3 bases: TGTGCCTGGAGTGGACAGGAGAACACTGAAGCTTTCTTT. Protein product: CAWSGQENTEAFF.

The gene calls are TRBV19 and TRBJ1-2; D gene ambiguous. Trimming stripped 5 bases from V and 4 bases from J, with 11 bases between. The CDR3 has 13 residues. CDR1 LNHDA and CDR2 SQIVND come from the germline V gene (reference sequence). CDR3 amino acids: CASSWSRPYGYTF. The CDR3 DNA reads as TGTGCCAGTAGTTGGAGTCGACCCTATGGCTACACCTTC.

CDR3 amino acids: CASSQDWTSEGYEQYF. DNA for the CDR3: TGCGCCAGCAGCCAAGATTGGACCTCGGAGGGCTACGAGCAGTACTTC. This chain links TRBV4-1 with TRBJ2-7; a weak D match, TRBD2 (6 bases). This CDR3 comprises 16 residues. Germline-derived CDR1 and CDR2 are MGHRA and YSYEKL. Trimming shortened V by 0 bases and J by 3 bases, and 15 bases separated the two germline ends.

This clone was detected only a few times. V and J are TRBV18 and TRBJ2-5; TRBD2 matches 7 bases. CDR3 length: 15 residues. Germline CDR1 reads KGHSH; CDR2 reads LQKENI. The V gene end was trimmed by 0 bases and the J gene end by 6 bases; junction bases not matched to a gene: 7. The CDR3 nucleotides are TGTGCCAGCTCACCACCTACCAGCGGGGTTAAGACCCAGTACTTC. It translates to CASSPPTSGVKTQYF.

The rearrangement links TRBV6-2 or TRBV6-3 to TRBJ2-5, with 9 positions matching TRBD2. The length of the CDR3 is 19 residues. CDR1 MNHEY and CDR2 SVGEGT come from the germline V gene. Unmatched junction bases numbered 16, after V lost 0 bases and J lost 5 bases. The CDR3 DNA follows: TGTGCCAGCAGTTACTCGTCCAGCGGGAGGTCCAGGGTCGGCGAGACCCAGTACTTC. The encoded protein is CASSYSSSGRSRVGETQYF.

The chain carries TRBV27 and TRBJ2-3, with TRBD2 identical over 8 bases. The CDR3 sequence is 16 residues long. CDR1 MNHEY and CDR2 SMNVEV come from the germline V gene (reference sequence). Losses at the gene ends were 5 bases for V and 1 base for J; bases not matched to a gene: 8. DNA of the CDR3: TGTGCCAGCAGTCTTATCGGGGGGGGCGGCACAGATACGCAGTATTTT. It specifies CASSLIGGGGTDTQYF.